These 8 T cell receptor beta chains were all obtained from the same sample, sequenced in a study of CD8+ T cells in alopecia areata. This sample's treatment: oral pan-JAK inhibitor, 5-10 mg twice daily. It was cDNA, reverse transcribed from extracted RNA, that served as the sequencing template. Here immunoSEQ multiplex PCR was the method, and the copy in TCRdb shows in-frame clones only, minus some. This sample has about 100,000 clones; approximately 63% occur once, and the top ten carry about 15%. Sequences were derived from CD8+ T cells sorted from blood, sampled between weeks 55 and 65, from a patient treated with tofacitinib. The receptors here all came from a human donor with alopecia areata.

The chain is built from TRBV15 and TRBJ2-5; 7 bases map to TRBD2. The ends lost 0 bases at V and 3 bases at J; junction bases unmatched: 4. The CDR3 sequence is 15 residues long. The V gene's germline CDR1 is LNHNV and CDR2 YYDKDF (reference sequence). Written as DNA, the CDR3 is TGTGCCACCAGCAGAGACAGCCGGGGGGAAGAGACCCAGTACTTC. Encoded protein: CATSRDSRGEETQYF.

V usage is TRBV7-9 and J usage is TRBJ2-1; tentative D call: TRBD1 (6 bases). Trimming took off 4 bases at V and 6 bases at J, with 10 bases between the two ends. The germline V gene encodes CDR1 SEHNR and CDR2 FQNEAQ (reference sequence). CDR3 length: 13 amino acids. The CDR3 protein is CASSSGTFNEQFF. The CDR3 DNA reads as TGTGCCAGCAGCTCCGGGACATTCAATGAGCAGTTCTTC.

This rearrangement joins TRBV6-6 to TRBJ1-6, with D hard to call. The CDR3 length is 14 residues. CDR1 and CDR2 (germline): MNHNY, SVGAGI (reference sequence). V was clipped by 5 bases and J by 7 bases, with 12 bases between them. The DNA of the CDR3 is TGTGCCAGCAGTCCCATCCAAAGCAATTCACCCCTCCACTTT. Its protein is CASSPIQSNSPLHF.

The chain is built from TRBV29-1 and TRBJ2-1; maybe TRBD1 (6 bases). This CDR3 comprises 13 residues. V was shortened by 5 bases and J by 1 base, with 9 bases between the two germline ends. Germline V lookup: CDR1 SQVTM, CDR2 ANQGSEA. The CDR3 loop reads CSVRGYSYNEQFF. In nucleotides, the CDR3 is TGCAGCGTTAGGGGGTATTCCTACAATGAGCAGTTCTTC.

This clone has just a few counts. The chain carries TRBV7-9 and TRBJ2-1, with D unclear. Between the trimmed V and J ends, which lost 7 bases and 8 bases, there was a span of 12 bases. Per germline, CDR1 SEHNR and CDR2 FQNEAQ (reference sequence). This CDR3 has 12 amino acids. This chain's CDR3 is CASTPSWDEQFF. Written as DNA, the CDR3 is TGTGCCAGCACCCCTTCGTGGGATGAGCAGTTCTTC.

This clone was picked up a small number of times. V and J are TRBV5-6 and TRBJ1-1, with 7 bases that match TRBD1. CDR3 length: 14 amino acids. Trimming removed 3 bases from V and 7 bases from J; junction bases left unmatched: 9. Per germline, CDR1 SGHDT and CDR2 YYEEEE. CDR3 region: CASSSAPGTVEAFF. In DNA, the CDR3 is TGTGCCAGCAGCTCAGCCCCCGGGACAGTTGAAGCTTTCTTT.

The chain recombines TRBV18 with TRBJ1-4, with 8 bases that match TRBD1. The CDR3 has 16 amino acids. V was pared by 2 bases and J by 4 bases, with 6 bases of the junction left unmatched. CDR1 is KGHSH and CDR2 is LQKENI in the germline V gene. The CDR3 DNA follows: TGTGCCAGCTCACCAAAGGCAGGGGGCCTTAATGAAAAACTGTTTTTT. Encoded protein: CASSPKAGGLNEKLFF.

The chain uses TRBV27 and TRBJ2-3; TRBD2 agrees at 8 bases. J lost 1 base, V lost 6 bases, and 6 bases had no gene match. Germline loops: CDR1 MNHEY, CDR2 SMNVEV (reference sequence). The CDR3 has 15 residues. The CDR3 DNA follows: TGTGCCAGCAGGCCCCCCGGGGGGGGCACAGATACGCAGTATTTT. It yields the protein CASRPPGGGTDTQYF.